These 20 T cell receptor beta chains share one sample of origin, sequenced in a study of blood T cells in healthy people across ages. Together with a sample-barcoded 5' primer, a J-beta primer mix was included in a second PCR lasting about 6 to 11 cycles. TCRdb recomputed calls from the 5' RACE reads with MiXCR, one row per CDR3 protein. The repertoire holds about 750,000 distinct CDR3 sequences, with 50% to 65% as singletons. What was sequenced was blood. The source is an older man in good health.

In this sample, this clonotype turned up a few times. This rearrangement joins TRBV7-2 to TRBJ2-7; the match to TRBD2 covers 10 bases. Trimming removed 3 bases from V and 7 bases from J; junction bases left unmatched: 6. The germline V gene encodes CDR1 SGHTA and CDR2 FQGNSA. This CDR3 comprises 14 residues. The CDR3 nucleotides read TGTGCCAGCAGCTTCCAAGCGGGAGGGAAGGAGCAGTACTTC. Amino acids: CASSFQAGGKEQYF.

The chain links TRBV6-5 to TRBJ1-4; TRBD1 is a possible D gene (6 bases). This CDR3 has 15 amino acids. Trimming removed 6 bases from V and 8 bases from J, with 19 bases in between. Germline assignment: CDR1 MNHEY and CDR2 SVGAGI. The CDR3 spells CASSTKQGGREKLFF. In DNA form, the CDR3 reads TGTGCCAGCAGCACTAAACAGGGAGGCCGCGAAAAACTGTTTTTT.

This clonotype was counted between two and nine times. The rearrangement links TRBV4-2 to TRBJ1-1; D is possibly TRBD1 (6 bases). This CDR3 contains 16 residues. V was pared by 3 bases and J by 4 bases, with 18 bases between. The germline V gene has CDR1 LGHNA and CDR2 YNFKEQ. This chain's CDR3 is CASSQPRTDLGTEAFF. Written as DNA, the CDR3 is TGTGCCAGCAGCCAGCCAAGGACAGATTTGGGCACTGAAGCTTTCTTT.

CDR3 protein: CAISGLAWNEQFF. CDR3 bases: TGCGCCATCTCGGGACTAGCATGGAATGAGCAGTTCTTC. The chain uses TRBV10-2 and TRBJ2-1, with 9 bases lining up with TRBD2. The germline CDR1 and CDR2 sequences are WSHSY and SAAADI. V was pared by 10 bases and J by 7 bases, with 8 bases of the junction left unmatched. The CDR3 is made up of 13 amino acids.

The V call is TRBV6-5, the J call TRBJ2-2, with 9 bases aligning to TRBD1. V lost 3 bases and J lost 5; bases outside the gene matches: 10. Germline V gene data show CDR1 as MNHEY and CDR2 as SVGAGI. This CDR3 is 17 amino acids long. The CDR3 region has the DNA TGTGCCAGCAGTTATGGGTTCGGGACAGGGTTTACCGGGGAGCTGTTTTTT. It encodes CASSYGFGTGFTGELFF.

V is TRBV4-2 and J is TRBJ1-1; D is unclear. The length of the CDR3 is 16 residues. Trimming cost V 1 base and J 2 bases, with 14 bases left between them. Germline lookup yields CDR1 LGHNA and CDR2 YNFKEQ. The CDR3 loop is CASSQVGSPVNTEAFF. The CDR3 coding sequence is TGTGCCAGCAGCCAAGTGGGCAGCCCAGTTAACACTGAAGCTTTCTTT.

The chain couples TRBV7-9 to TRBJ1-2, with 7 bases that match TRBD1. V was clipped by 5 bases and J by 4 bases; unmatched bases: 13. Germline V lookup: CDR1 SEHNR, CDR2 FQNEAQ (reference sequence). CDR3 length equals 16 residues. Here the CDR3 reads CASSPGGSWNLYGYTF. CDR3 sequence (DNA): TGTGCCAGCAGCCCAGGGGGGTCATGGAATCTCTATGGCTACACCTTC.

Concerning this clonotype itself: One junction end does not reproduce the germline sequence, and a read error may be involved. V is TRBV12-5 and J is TRBJ2-4; no clear D. The J call is doubtful: the DNA matches TRBJ2-5 better. Looked up from germline, CDR1 is LGHNT and CDR2 is FRNRAP. The CDR3 spans 13 residues. CDR3 loop: CASGIVAQGTQYF. The DNA for the CDR3 is TGTGCTAGTGGGATCGTCGCGCAAGGGACCCAGTACTTC.

V usage is TRBV2 and J usage is TRBJ2-1; 12 bases match TRBD2. The J segment lost 8 bases and the V segment lost 4 bases, leaving 6 bases of the junction unmatched. The CDR3 runs to 15 residues. Germline loops: CDR1 SNHLY, CDR2 FYNNEI. CDR3 coding DNA: TGTGCCAGCAGTGTTGGACTAGCGGGACTCGATGAGCAGTTCTTC. Protein product: CASSVGLAGLDEQFF. The variable domain in full, completed from reference TRBV2 and TRBJ2-1, reads EPEVTQTPSHQVTQMGQEVILRCVPISNHLYFYWYRQILGQKVEFLVSFYNNEISEKSEIFDDQFSVERPDGSNFTLKIRSTKLEDSAMYFCASSVGLAGLDEQFFGPGTRLTVL.

This clonotype was recorded a few times. This sequence joins TRBV5-1 and TRBJ2-7; tentative D call: TRBD2 (5 bases). This CDR3 contains 14 residues. V shed 0 bases and J shed 4 bases, with 11 bases lying between them. Germline CDR1 SGHRS, CDR2 YFSETQ. The CDR3 spells CASSLVSSGYEQYF. DNA of the CDR3: TGCGCCAGCAGCTTGGTGAGTTCGGGGTACGAGCAGTACTTC.

This clonotype was counted only a few times. V and J are TRBV9 and TRBJ2-1, with no clear D. Germline CDR1 and CDR2: SGDLS and YYNGEE. Trimming took 0 bases from V and 0 from J, leaving 7 bases between them. CDR3 length: 15 amino acids. CDR3 nucleotides: TGTGCCAGCAGCGTAGCGAGCACCTCCTACAATGAGCAGTTCTTC. Residues: CASSVASTSYNEQFF.

The chain uses TRBV20-1 and TRBJ1-4; tentative D call: TRBD1 (6 bases). The CDR3 consists of 11 residues. Trimming cost V 4 bases and J 10 bases, with 10 bases left between them. Germline lookup yields CDR1 DFQATT and CDR2 SNEGSKA (reference sequence). In DNA, the CDR3 is TGCAGTGCTACCCCGGACAGAAAACTGTTTTTT. Protein product: CSATPDRKLFF.

The chain is built from TRBV6-2 or TRBV6-3 and TRBJ2-7; 13 bases are shared with TRBD2. The CDR3 extends over 14 amino acids. The ends lost 2 bases at V and 8 bases at J; junction bases unmatched: 3. CDR1 and CDR2 (germline): MNHEY, SVGEGT. CDR3 amino acids: CASSYGLAGAKQYF. The DNA for the CDR3 is TGTGCCAGCAGTTACGGACTAGCGGGAGCTAAGCAGTACTTC.

This clonotype was detected only a few times. The chain couples TRBV28 to TRBJ2-1, with a tentative D call TRBD2 (5 bases). The CDR3 spans 16 residues. Trimming stripped 6 bases from V and 1 base from J, with 16 bases between. Germline lookup yields CDR1 MDHEN and CDR2 SYDVKM. The CDR3 bases are TGTGCCAGCAGACCCCATGAGGGCGGGTCCTACAATGAGCAGTTCTTC. This encodes CASRPHEGGSYNEQFF.

The rearrangement joins TRBV10-3 to TRBJ1-5; TRBD1 matches 7 bases. V was clipped by 10 bases and J by 3 bases; unmatched bases: 9. The CDR3 is 14 amino acids. Looked up from germline, CDR1 is ENHRY and CDR2 is SYGVKD. The CDR3 protein is CASSQGGFNQPQHF. In DNA form, the CDR3 reads TGTGCCAGCAGCCAGGGGGGGTTCAATCAGCCCCAGCATTTT.

The chain joins TRBV4-1 to TRBJ2-4; D could derive from TRBD1 or TRBD2 (5 bases each). TRBJ2-7 matches the DNA end more closely, so the J call is doubtful. The length of the CDR3 is 17 residues. The germline CDR1 and CDR2 sequences are MGHRA and YSYEKL. In DNA, the CDR3 is TGCGCCAGCAGCCAATTAGTCCTGGCGGCAGGGAGCTACGAGCAGTACTTC. This translates into CASSQLVLAAGSYEQYF.

V is TRBV20-1 and J is TRBJ2-7; 10 nucleotides align to TRBD2. TRBJ2-4 matches the DNA end more closely, so the J call is doubtful. CDR3 length: 18 residues. CDR1 is DFQATT, CDR2 SNEGSKA, per germline (reference sequence). CDR3 region: CSARALAGGPLAKNIQYF. The CDR3 DNA reads TGCAGTGCTAGAGCTTTAGCGGGAGGCCCGTTAGCCAAAAACATTCAGTACTTC.

V usage is TRBV20-1 and J usage is TRBJ1-5; no clear D gene. V was shortened by 0 bases and J by 6 bases, with 15 bases between the two germline ends. The length of the CDR3 is 15 residues. Germline loops: CDR1 DFQATT, CDR2 SNEGSKA (reference sequence). The CDR3 coding sequence is TGCAGTGCTAGAGATCTTAGGCAGGTCGGTCAGCCCCAGCATTTT. Protein sequence: CSARDLRQVGQPQHF.

The V and J genes are TRBV30 and TRBJ2-1, with 7 bases that match TRBD1. Germline-derived CDR1 and CDR2 are GTSNPN and SVGIG (reference sequence). The CDR3 is made up of 13 amino acids. V shed 6 bases and J 3 bases; nucleotides not matched to a gene: 5. The CDR3 loop is CACPGDSYNEQFF. DNA for the CDR3: TGTGCCTGTCCCGGGGACAGCTACAATGAGCAGTTCTTC.

A single count supports this clonotype. The J gene is TRBJ2-1, the V gene TRBV7-9; D remains ambiguous. Trimming stripped 0 bases from V and 6 bases from J, with 12 bases between. Germline V gives CDR1 SEHNR, CDR2 FQNEAQ (reference sequence). CDR3 length: 15 residues. The CDR3 DNA reads TGTGCCAGCAGCTTAGCGCTCCTCTACCGCAATGAGCAGTTCTTC. Translating it yields CASSLALLYRNEQFF.